Given below is one TCR beta chain in context. Its antigen is unidentified. Those patients picked for sequencing had displayed CD8+CD57+ cell expansion on flow cytometry. A severe acquired aplastic anemia diagnosis applied to all patients. Patients had received no therapy at the time of blood sampling. Trimming removed 0 bases at V and 1 base at J, with 11 bases between. The CDR3 consists of 15 residues. CDR1 SGHTS and CDR2 YDEGEE come from the germline V gene. The data stem from a study of CD8+CD57+ T cells in acquired aplastic anemia. Across the study: Mean DNA quantity obtained from sorted CD4+ and CD8+ cells was 3 to 3.5 ug. Study-level findings and limits: Patients and controls turned out to have 25 to 30 CD8+ CDR3 sequences in common.

Template material for TCR beta VDJ and CDR3 profiling consisted of genomic DNA. TCRdb re-called the reads with MiXCR, one entry per CDR3 protein. The repertoire holds approximately 150,000 distinct CDR3 sequences, 71% seen once, with approximately 50% in the top ten. Sequenced sample: sorted CD4+, CD8+, or CD8+CD57+ T cells (not recorded which) from PBMCs. The rearrangement uses TRBV5-8 and TRBJ2-7; the D gene could be TRBD1 or TRBD2 (5 bases each). The origin of this receptor is a human donor with aplastic anemia. DNA of the CDR3: TGTGCCAGCAGCTTGGAGTCGGGGCGATCCTACGAGCAGTACTTC. Its translation: CASSLESGRSYEQYF.